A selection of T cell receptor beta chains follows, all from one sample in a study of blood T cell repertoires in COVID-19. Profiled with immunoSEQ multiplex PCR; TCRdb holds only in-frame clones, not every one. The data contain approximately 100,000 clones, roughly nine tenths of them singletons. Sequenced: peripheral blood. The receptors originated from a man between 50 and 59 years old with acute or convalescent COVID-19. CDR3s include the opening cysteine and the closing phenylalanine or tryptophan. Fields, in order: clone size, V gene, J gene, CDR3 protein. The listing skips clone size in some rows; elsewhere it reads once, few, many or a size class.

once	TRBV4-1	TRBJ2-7	CASSQGQATYEQYF
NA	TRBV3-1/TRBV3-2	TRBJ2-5	CASSRPGGGLETQYF
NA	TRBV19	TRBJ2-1	CASSQRTGVTIQYYNEQFF
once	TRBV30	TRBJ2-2	CALGQPHTGELFF
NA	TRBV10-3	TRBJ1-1	CAISGDRQPAEAFF
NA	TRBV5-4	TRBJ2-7	CASSLVPGQGASSEQYF
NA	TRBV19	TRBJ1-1	CASSMEGWARPKTFF
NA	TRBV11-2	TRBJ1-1	CASSLERTLLREAFF
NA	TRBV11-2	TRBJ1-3	CASSSRGEAGNTIYF
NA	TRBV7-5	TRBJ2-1	CVRSLGGRAHSYNEQFF
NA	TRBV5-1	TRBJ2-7	CASSSGTGSSYEQYF
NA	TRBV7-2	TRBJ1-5	CASSLIKGDNQPQHF
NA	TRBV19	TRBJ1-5	CASSPAQNSNQPQHF
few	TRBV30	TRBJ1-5	CAWSAPPGSSNQPQHF
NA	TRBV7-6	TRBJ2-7	CASSLFSGGSPYEQYF
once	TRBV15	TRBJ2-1	CATSRVLAGGGVYNEQFF
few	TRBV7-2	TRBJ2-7	CASSKGPSGYEQYF
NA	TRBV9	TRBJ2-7	CASSVAGVMDEQYF
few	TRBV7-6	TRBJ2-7	CASSPRGGRQYEQYF
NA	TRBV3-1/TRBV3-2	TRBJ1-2	CASSQDLNSVIGYTF
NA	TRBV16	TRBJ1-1	CASSQSGYQGNTEAFF
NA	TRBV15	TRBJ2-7	CATSRDEFRGSNEQYF
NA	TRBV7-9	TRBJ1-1	CASSLADSEAFF
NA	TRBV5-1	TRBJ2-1	CASSKDGDSYNEQFF
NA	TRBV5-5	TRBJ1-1	CASSPHGGTGHMNTEAFF
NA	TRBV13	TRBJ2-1	CASSPGHSSYNEQFF
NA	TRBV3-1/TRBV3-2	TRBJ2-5	CASSPNAGGHTTQYF
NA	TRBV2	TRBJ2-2	CASSGGQGYGGELFF
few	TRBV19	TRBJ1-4	CASSDQAGYNEKLFF
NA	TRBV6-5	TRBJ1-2	CASSYDGGTNYGYTF
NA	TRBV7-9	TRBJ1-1	CASSLVPSETEAFF
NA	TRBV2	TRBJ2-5	CASSQPTGAEETQYF
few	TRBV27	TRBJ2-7	CATKSDRPSKQYF
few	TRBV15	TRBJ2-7	CATSSPGRREYEQYF
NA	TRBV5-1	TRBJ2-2	CASSLPGPKGAGELFF
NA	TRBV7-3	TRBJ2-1	CASSLGQGGGDEQFF
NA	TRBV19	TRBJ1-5	CATKGTGPSNQPQHF
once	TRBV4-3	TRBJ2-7	CASSQEGQGAGEQYF
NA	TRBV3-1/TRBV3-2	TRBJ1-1	CASIAQGGTGIAFF
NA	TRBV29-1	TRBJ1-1	CSGQRGNTEAFF